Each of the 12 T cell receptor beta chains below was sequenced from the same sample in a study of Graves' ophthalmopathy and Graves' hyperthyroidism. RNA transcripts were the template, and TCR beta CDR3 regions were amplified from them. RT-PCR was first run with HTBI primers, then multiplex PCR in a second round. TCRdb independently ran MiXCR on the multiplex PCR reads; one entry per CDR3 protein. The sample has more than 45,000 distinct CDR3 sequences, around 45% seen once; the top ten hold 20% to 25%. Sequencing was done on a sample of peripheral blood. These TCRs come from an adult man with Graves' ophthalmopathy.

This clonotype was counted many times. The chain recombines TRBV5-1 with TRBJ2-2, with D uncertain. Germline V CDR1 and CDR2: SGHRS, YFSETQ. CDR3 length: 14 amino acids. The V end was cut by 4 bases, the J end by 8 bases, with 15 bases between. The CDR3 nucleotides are TGCGCCAGCAGCCTCGCAAACGGGCCAGGGGAGCTGTTTTTT. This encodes CASSLANGPGELFF.

The CDR3 DNA follows: TGTGCCAGCAGCCCATACAGGGTGGGAAGCGGGGAGCTGTTTTTT. Translating gives CASSPYRVGSGELFF. The chain joins TRBV11-3 to TRBJ2-2; weak D call: TRBD1 (6 bases). This CDR3 is 15 amino acids long. The V end was cut by 5 bases, the J end by 7 bases, with 17 bases between. CDR1 and CDR2 (germline): SGHNT, YENEEA.

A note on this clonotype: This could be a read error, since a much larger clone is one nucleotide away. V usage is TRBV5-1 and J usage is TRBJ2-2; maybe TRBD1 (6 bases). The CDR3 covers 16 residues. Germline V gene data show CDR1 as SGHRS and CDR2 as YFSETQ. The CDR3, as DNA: TGCGCCGGCAGCTTTTATGGTCAGGGGTACACCGGGGAGCTGTTTTTT. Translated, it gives CAGSFYGQGYTGELFF.

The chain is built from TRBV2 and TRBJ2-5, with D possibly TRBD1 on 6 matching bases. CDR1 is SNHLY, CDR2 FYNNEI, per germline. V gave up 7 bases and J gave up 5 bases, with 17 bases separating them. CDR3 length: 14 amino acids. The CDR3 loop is CASNWRQGLETQYF. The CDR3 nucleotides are TGTGCCAGCAATTGGCGGCAGGGGTTGGAGACCCAGTACTTC.

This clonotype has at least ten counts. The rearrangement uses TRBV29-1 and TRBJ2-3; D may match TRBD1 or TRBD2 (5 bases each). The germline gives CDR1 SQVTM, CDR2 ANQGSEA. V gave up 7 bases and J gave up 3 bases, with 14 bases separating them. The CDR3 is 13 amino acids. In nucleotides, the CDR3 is TGCAGCGGTCTCGGGGCGGGTACAGATACGCAGTATTTT. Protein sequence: CSGLGAGTDTQYF.

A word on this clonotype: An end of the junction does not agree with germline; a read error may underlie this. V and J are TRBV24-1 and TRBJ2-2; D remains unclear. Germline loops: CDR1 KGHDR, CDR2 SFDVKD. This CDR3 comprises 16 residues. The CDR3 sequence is CATSDSLLANAGELFF. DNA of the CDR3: TGTGCCACCAGTGATTCCTTATTGGCGAACGCCGGGGAGCTGTTTTTT.

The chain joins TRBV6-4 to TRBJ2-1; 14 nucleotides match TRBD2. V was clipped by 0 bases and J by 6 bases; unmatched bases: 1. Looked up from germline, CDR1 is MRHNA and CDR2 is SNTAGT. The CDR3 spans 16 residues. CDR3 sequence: CASSDSGTSGSNEQFF. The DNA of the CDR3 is TGTGCCAGCAGTGACTCCGGGACTAGCGGGAGCAATGAGCAGTTCTTC.

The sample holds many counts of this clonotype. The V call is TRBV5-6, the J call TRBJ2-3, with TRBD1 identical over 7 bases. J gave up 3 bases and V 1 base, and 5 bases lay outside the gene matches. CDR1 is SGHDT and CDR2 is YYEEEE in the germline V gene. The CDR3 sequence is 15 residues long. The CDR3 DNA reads TGTGCCAGCAGCTTGAGACAGGGTTTTACAGATACGCAGTATTTT. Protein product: CASSLRQGFTDTQYF.

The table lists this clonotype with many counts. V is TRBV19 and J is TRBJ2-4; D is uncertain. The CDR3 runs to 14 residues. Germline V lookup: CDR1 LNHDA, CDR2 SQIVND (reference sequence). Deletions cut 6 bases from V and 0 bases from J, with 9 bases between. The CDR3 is CASRRNLAKNIQYF. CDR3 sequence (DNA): TGTGCCAGTAGGAGGAATCTAGCCAAAAACATTCAGTACTTC. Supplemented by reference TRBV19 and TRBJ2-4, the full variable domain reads DGGITQSPKYLFRKEGQNVTLSCEQNLNHDAMYWYRQDPGQGLRLIYYSQIVNDFQKGDIAEGYSVSREKKESFPLTVTSAQKNPTAFYLCASRRNLAKNIQYFGAGTRLSVL.

DNA for the CDR3: TGTGCCAGGGGGACGGGAACCTACGAGCAGTACTTC. It is translated as CARGTGTYEQYF. The genes are TRBV25-1 and TRBJ2-7; D is perhaps TRBD1 or TRBD2 (5 bases each). Trimming left V 9 bases short and J 2 bases short, with 11 bases between. CDR3 size: 12 residues. Per germline, CDR1 MGHDK and CDR2 SYGVNS.

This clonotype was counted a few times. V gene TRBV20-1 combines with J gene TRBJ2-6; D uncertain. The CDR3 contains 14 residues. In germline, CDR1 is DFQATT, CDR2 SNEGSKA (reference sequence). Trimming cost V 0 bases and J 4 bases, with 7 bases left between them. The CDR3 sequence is CSARDRAGANVLTF. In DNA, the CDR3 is TGCAGTGCTAGAGATCGGGCCGGGGCCAACGTCCTGACTTTC.

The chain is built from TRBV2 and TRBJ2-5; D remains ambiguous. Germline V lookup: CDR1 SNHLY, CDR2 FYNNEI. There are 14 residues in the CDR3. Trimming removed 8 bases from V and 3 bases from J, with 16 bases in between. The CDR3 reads CASLIGVGKETQYF. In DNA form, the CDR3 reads TGTGCCAGCCTCATAGGTGTGGGGAAAGAGACCCAGTACTTC.